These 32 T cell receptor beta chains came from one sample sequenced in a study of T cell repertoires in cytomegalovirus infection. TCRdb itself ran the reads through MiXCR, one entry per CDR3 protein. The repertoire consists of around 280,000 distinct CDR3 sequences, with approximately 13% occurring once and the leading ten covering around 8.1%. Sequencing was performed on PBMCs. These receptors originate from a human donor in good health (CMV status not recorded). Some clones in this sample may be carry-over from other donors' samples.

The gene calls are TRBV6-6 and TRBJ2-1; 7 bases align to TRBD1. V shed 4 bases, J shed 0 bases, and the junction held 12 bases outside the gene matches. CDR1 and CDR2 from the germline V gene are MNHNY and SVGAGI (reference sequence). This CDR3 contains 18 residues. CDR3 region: CASSSTNRGTSSYNEQFF. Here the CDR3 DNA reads TGTGCCAGCAGTTCGACTAACAGGGGCACGAGCTCCTACAATGAGCAGTTCTTC.

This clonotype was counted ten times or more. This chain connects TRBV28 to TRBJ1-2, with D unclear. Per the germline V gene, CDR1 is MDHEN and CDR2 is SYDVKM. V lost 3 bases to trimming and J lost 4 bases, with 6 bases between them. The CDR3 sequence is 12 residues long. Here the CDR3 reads CASSFGFYGYTF. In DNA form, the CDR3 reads TGTGCCAGCAGTTTCGGATTCTATGGCTACACCTTC.

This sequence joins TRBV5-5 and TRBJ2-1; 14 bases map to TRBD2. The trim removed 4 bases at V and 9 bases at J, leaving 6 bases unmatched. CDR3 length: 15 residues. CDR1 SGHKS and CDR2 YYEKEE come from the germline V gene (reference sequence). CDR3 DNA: TGTGCCAGCAGCGGGGGACTAGCGGGAGATCGTGAGCAGTTCTTC. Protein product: CASSGGLAGDREQFF.

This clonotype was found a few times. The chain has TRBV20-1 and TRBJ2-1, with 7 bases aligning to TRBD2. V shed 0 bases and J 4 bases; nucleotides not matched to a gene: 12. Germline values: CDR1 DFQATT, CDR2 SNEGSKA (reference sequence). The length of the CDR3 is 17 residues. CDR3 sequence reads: CSARDASGPFPYNEQFF. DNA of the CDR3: TGCAGTGCTAGAGACGCTAGCGGTCCTTTTCCTTACAATGAGCAGTTCTTC.

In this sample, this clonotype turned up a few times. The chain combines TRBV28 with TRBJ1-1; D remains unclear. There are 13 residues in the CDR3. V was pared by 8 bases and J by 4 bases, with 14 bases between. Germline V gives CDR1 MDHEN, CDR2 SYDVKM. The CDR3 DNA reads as TGTGCCAGCGAGGGAAAGGCGACCACTGAAGCTTTCTTT. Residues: CASEGKATTEAFF.

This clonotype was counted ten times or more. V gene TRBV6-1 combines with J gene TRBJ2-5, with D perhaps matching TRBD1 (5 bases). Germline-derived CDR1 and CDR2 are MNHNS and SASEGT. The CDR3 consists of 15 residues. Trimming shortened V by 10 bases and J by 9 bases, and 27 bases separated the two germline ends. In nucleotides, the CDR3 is TGTGCCACCAATAACGATGCAGGGTTCCTTGGGGCCCAGTACTTC. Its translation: CATNNDAGFLGAQYF.

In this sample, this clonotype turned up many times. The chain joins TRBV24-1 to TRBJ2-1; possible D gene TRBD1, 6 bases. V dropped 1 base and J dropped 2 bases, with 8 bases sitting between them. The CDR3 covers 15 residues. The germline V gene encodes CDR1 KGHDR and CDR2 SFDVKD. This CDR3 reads CATSDFQGTYNEQFF. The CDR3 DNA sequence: TGTGCCACCAGTGATTTTCAGGGGACCTACAATGAGCAGTTCTTC.

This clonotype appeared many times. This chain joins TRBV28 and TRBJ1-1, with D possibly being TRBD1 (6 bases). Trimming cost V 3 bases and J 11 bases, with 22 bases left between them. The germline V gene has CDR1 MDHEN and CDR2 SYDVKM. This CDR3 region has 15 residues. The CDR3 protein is CASSFSGGRAPWAFF. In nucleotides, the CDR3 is TGTGCCAGCAGTTTTTCGGGGGGCCGAGCCCCGTGGGCTTTCTTT.

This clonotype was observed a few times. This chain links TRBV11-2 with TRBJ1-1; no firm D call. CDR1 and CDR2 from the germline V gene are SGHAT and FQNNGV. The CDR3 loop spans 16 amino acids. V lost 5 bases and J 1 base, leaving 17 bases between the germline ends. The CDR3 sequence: CASSPMVRTRNTEAFF. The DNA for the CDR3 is TGTGCCAGCAGCCCTATGGTCAGGACGAGGAACACTGAAGCTTTCTTT.

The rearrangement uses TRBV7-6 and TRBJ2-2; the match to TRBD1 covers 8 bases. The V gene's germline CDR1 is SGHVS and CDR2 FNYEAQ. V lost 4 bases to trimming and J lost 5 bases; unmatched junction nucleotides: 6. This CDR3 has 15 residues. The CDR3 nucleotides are TGTGCCAGCAGCTACGGGACAGGCGGGACCGGGGAGCTGTTTTTT. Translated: CASSYGTGGTGELFF.

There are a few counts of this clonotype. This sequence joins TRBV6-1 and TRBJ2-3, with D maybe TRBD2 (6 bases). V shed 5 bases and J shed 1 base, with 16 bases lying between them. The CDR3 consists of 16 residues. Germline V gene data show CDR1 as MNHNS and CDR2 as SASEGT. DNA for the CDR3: TGTGCCAGCAGTTACGTTCCCGGGAGCCGCACAGATACGCAGTATTTT. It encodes CASSYVPGSRTDTQYF.

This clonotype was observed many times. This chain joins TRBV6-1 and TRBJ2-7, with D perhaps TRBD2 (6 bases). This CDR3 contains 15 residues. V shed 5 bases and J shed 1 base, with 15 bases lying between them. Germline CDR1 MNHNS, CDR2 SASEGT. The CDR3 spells CASSSRLVGSYEQYF. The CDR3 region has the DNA TGTGCCAGCAGTTCGAGACTAGTAGGGTCCTACGAGCAGTACTTC.

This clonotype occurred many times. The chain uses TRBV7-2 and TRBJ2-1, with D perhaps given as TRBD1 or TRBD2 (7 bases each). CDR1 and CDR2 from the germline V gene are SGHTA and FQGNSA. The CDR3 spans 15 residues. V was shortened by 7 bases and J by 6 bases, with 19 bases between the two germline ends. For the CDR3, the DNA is TGTGCCAGCACCCTGACAGGGAGGGGGGCCAATGAGCAGTTCTTC. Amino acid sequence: CASTLTGRGANEQFF. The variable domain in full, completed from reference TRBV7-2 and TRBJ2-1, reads GAGVSQSPSNKVTEKGKDVELRCDPISGHTALYWYRQSLGQGLEFLIYFQGNSAPDKSGLPSDRFSAERTGGSVSTLTIQRTQQEDSAVYLCASTLTGRGANEQFFGPGTRLTVL.

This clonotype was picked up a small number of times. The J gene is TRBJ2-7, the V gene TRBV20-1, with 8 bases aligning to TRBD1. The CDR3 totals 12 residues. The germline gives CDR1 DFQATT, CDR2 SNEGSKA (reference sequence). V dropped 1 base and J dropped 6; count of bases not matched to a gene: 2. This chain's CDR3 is CSARATGVEQYF. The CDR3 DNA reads TGCAGTGCTAGAGCGACAGGGGTCGAGCAGTACTTC.

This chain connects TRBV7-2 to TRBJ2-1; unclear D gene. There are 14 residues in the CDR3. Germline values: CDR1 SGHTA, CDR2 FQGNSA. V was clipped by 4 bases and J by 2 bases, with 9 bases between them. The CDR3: CASSSWQTYNEQFF. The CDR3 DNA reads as TGTGCCAGCAGCTCGTGGCAGACCTACAATGAGCAGTTCTTC.

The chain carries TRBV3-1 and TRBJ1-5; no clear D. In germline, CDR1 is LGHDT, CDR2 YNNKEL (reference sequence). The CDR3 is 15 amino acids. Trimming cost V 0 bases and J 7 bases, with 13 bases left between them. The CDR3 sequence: CASSQDVGVRQPQHF. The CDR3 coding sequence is TGTGCCAGCAGCCAAGATGTCGGGGTGCGGCAGCCCCAGCATTTT.

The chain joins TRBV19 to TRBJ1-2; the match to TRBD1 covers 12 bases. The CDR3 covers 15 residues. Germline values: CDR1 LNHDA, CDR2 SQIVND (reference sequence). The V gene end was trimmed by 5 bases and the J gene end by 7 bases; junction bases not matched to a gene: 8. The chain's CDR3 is CASSPPGQGASGYTF. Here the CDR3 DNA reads TGTGCCAGTAGTCCTCCGGGACAGGGGGCTTCTGGCTACACCTTC.

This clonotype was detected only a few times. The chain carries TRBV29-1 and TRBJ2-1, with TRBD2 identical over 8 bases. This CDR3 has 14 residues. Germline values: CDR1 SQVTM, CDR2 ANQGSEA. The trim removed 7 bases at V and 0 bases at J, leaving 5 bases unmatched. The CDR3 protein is CSDRGGSSYNEQFF. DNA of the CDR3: TGCAGCGATCGGGGGGGCAGCTCCTACAATGAGCAGTTCTTC.

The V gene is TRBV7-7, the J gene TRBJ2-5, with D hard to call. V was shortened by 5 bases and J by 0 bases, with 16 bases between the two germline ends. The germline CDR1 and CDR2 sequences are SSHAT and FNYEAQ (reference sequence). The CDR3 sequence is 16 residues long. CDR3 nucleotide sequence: TGTGCCAGCAGCCCTGGACGTAAGAAGTACCAAGAGACCCAGTACTTC. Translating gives CASSPGRKKYQETQYF.

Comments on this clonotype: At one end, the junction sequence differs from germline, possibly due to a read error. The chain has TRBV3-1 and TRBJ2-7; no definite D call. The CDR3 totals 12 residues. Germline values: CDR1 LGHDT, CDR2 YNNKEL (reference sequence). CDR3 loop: CAISQRGLEQYF. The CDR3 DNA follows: TGTGCCATCAGCCAACGTGGCCTCGAGCAGTACTTC.

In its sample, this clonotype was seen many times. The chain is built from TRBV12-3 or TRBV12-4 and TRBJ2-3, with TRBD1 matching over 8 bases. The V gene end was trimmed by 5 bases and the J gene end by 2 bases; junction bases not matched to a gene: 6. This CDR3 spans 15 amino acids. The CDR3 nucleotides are TGTGCCAGCAGTACCGGACAGGGACACACAGATACGCAGTATTTT. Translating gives CASSTGQGHTDTQYF.

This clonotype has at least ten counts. The CDR3 spells CASNPSGREDTQYF. The CDR3 nucleotides read TGTGCCAGCAATCCTAGCGGGAGAGAAGATACGCAGTATTTT. This rearrangement joins TRBV28 to TRBJ2-3, with 10 bases identical to TRBD2. The CDR3 has 14 amino acids. V was pared by 7 bases and J by 5 bases, with 6 bases of the junction left unmatched. Germline-derived CDR1 and CDR2 are MDHEN and SYDVKM.

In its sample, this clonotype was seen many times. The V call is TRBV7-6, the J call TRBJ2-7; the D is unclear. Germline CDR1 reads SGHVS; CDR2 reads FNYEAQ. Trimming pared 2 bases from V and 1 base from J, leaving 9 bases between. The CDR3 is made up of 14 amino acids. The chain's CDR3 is CASSLPDGSYEQYF. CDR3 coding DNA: TGTGCCAGCAGCTTACCGGACGGATCCTACGAGCAGTACTTC.

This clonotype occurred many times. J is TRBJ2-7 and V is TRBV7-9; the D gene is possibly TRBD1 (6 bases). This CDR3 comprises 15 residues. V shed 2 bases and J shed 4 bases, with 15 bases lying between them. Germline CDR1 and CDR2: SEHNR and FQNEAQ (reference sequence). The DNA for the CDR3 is TGTGCCAGCAGCTTATCGGCAGGGACATCTTACGAGCAGTACTTC. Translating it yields CASSLSAGTSYEQYF.

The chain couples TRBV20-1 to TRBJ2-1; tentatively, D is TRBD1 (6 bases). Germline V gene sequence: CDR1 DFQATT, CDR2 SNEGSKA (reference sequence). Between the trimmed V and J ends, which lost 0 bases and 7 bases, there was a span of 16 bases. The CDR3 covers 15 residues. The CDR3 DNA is TGCAGTGCTAGAGATCAACAGGGCGGGCGAAATGAGCAGTTCTTC. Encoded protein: CSARDQQGGRNEQFF.

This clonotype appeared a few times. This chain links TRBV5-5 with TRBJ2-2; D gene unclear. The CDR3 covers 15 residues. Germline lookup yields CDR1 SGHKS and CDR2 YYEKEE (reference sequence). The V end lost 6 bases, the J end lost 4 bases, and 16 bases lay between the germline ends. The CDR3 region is CASTNPGPSTGELFF. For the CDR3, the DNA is TGTGCCAGCACCAACCCCGGTCCGAGCACCGGGGAGCTGTTTTTT.

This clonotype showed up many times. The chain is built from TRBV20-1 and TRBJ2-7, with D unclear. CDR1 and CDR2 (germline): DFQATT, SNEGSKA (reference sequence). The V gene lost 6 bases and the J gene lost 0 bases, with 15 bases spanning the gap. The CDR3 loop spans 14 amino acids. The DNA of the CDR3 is TGCAGTGCAACGGACCGGTGGAGCTCCTACGAGCAGTACTTC. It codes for CSATDRWSSYEQYF.

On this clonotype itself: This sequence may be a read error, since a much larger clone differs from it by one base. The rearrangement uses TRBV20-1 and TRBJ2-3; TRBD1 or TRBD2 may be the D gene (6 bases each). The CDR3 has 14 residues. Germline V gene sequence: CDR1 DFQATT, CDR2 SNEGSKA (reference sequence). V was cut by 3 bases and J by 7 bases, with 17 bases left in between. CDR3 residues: CSASGRGPGYTQYF. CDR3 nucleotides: TGCAGTGCTAGTGGTCGGGGGCCAGGGTATACGCAGTATTTT.

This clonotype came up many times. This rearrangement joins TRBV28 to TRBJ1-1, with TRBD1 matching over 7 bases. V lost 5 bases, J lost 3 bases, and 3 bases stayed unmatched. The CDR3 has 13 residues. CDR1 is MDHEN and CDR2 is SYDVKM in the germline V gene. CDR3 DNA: TGTGCCAGCAGTCGCACAGGGGACACTGAAGCTTTCTTT. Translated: CASSRTGDTEAFF.

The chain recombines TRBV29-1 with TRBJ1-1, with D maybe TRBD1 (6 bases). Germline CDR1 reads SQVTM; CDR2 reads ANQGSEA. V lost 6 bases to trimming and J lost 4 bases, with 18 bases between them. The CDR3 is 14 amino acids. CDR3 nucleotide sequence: TGCAGCGTCGGTACCCATACAGGGCTCACTGAAGCTTTCTTT. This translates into CSVGTHTGLTEAFF.

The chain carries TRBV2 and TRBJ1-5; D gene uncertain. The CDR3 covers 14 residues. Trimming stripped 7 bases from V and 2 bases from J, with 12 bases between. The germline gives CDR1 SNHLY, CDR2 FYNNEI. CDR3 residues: CASNPENGNQPQHF. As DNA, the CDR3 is TGTGCCAGCAATCCAGAGAACGGCAATCAGCCCCAGCATTTT.

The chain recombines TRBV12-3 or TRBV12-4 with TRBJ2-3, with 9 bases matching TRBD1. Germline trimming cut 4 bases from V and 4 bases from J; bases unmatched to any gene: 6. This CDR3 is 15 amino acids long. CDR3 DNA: TGTGCCAGCAGTTGGGGGGACAGGGTGGCAGATACGCAGTATTTT. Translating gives CASSWGDRVADTQYF.